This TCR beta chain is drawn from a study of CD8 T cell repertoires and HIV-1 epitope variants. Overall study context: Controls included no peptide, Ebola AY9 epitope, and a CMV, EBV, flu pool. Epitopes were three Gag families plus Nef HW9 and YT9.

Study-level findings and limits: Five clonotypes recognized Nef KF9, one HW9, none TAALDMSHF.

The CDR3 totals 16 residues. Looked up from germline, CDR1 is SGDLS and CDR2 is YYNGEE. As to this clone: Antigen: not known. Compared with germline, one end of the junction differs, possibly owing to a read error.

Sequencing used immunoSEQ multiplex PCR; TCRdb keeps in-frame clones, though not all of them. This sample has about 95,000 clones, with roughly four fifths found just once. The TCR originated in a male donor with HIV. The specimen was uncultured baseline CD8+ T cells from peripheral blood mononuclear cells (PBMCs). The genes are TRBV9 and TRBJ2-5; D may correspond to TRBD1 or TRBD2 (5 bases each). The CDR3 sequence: CASSAGAGRRPSKMDF. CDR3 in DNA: TGTGCCAGCAGCGCCGGAGCAGGGAGAAGACCCAGTAAGATGGACTTC.